What follows is one T cell receptor beta chain and its context. Libraries were prepared by immunoSEQ multiplex PCR; TCRdb keeps only in-frame clonotypes and omits some of them. In the table there are some 300,000 clones, roughly nine tenths of which are singletons. Recovered Cohort 3 donors showed two negative PCRs, clearance, or symptom resolution. The length of the CDR3 is 15 residues. V was trimmed by 0 bases and J by 8 bases, leaving 15 bases between them. The V gene's germline CDR1 is SGDLS and CDR2 YYNGEE. The data are from a study of blood T cell repertoires in COVID-19. The sequenced sample was PBMCs or T cells enriched from blood (not recorded which). The chain has TRBV9 and TRBJ2-1; possibly TRBD1 for D (5 bases). The sequence was collected from a woman younger than 45 who had recovered from COVID-19. As DNA, the CDR3 is TGTGCCAGCAGCGTAGTGGCTTCGCAGGGCGATGAGCAGTTCTTC. It specifies CASSVVASQGDEQFF.